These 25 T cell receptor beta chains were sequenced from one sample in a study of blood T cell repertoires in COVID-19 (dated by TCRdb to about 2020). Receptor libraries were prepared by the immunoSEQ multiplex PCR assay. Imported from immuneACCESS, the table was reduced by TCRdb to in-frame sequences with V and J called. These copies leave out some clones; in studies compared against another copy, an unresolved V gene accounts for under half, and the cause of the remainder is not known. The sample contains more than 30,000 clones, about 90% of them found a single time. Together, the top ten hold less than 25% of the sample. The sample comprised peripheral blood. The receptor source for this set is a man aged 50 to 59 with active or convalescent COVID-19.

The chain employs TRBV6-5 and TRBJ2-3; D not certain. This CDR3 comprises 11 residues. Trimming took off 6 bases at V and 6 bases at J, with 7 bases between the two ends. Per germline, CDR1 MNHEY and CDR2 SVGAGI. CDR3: CASSSRDTQYF. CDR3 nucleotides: TGTGCCAGCAGCTCGAGGGATACGCAGTATTTT.

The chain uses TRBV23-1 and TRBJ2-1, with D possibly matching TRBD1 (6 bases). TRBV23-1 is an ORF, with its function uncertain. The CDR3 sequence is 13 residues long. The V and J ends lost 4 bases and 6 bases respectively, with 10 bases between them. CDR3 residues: CASSRARGNEQFF. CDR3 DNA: TGCGCCAGCAGTCGTGCCAGGGGCAATGAGCAGTTCTTC.

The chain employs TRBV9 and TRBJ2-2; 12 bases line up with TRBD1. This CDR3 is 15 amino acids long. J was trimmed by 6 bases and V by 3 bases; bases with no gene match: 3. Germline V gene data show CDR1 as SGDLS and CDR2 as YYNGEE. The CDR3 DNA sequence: TGTGCCAGCAGCGAGGGGACAGGGGGCCCCGGGGAGCTGTTTTTT. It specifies CASSEGTGGPGELFF.

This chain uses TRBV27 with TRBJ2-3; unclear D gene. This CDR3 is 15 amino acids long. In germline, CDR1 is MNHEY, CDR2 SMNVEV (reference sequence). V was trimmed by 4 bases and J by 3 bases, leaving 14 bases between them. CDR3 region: CASSYRPTGTDTQYF. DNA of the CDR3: TGTGCCAGCAGTTACCGCCCGACTGGGACAGATACGCAGTATTTT.

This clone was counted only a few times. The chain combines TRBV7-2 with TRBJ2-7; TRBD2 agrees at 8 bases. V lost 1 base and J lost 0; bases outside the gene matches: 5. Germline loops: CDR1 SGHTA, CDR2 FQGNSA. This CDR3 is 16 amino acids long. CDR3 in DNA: TGTGCCAGCAGCTTAGGGCTAGCGGGTAGCTCCTACGAGCAGTACTTC. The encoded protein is CASSLGLAGSSYEQYF.

The CDR3 sequence is CASSNQGYGYTF. In nucleotides, the CDR3 is TGTGCCAGCAGTAACCAGGGATATGGCTACACCTTC. The chain joins TRBV6-5 to TRBJ1-2, with D perhaps matching TRBD1 (5 bases). This CDR3 spans 12 amino acids. Germline values: CDR1 MNHEY, CDR2 SVGAGI. V was trimmed by 5 bases and J by 5 bases, leaving 9 bases between them.

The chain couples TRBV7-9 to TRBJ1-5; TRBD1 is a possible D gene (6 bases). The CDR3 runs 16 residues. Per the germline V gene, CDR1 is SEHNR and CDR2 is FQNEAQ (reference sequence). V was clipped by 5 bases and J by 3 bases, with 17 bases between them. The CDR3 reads CASSPLRTAINQPQHF. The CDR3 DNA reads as TGTGCCAGCAGCCCACTCCGGACAGCAATCAATCAGCCCCAGCATTTT. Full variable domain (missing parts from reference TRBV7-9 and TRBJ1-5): DTGVSQNPRHKITKRGQNVTFRCDPISEHNRLYWYRQTLGQGPEFLTYFQNEAQLEKSRLLSDRFSAERPKGSFSTLEIQRTEQGDSAMYLCASSPLRTAINQPQHFGDGTRLSIL.

CDR3 sequence reads: CASRHSGRRFDTQYF. DNA of the CDR3: TGTGCCAGCAGGCATAGCGGGAGGCGGTTCGATACGCAGTATTTT. The gene calls are TRBV2 and TRBJ2-3; TRBD2 matches 10 bases. The length of the CDR3 is 15 residues. CDR1 and CDR2 (germline): SNHLY, FYNNEI. J lost 6 bases, V lost 6 bases, and 9 bases had no gene match.

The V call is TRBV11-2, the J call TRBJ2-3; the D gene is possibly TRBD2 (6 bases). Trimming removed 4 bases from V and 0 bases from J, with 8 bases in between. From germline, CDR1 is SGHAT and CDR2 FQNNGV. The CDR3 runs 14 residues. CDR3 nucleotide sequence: TGTGCCAGCAGCTCCGGGACTAGCACAGATACGCAGTATTTT. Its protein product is CASSSGTSTDTQYF.

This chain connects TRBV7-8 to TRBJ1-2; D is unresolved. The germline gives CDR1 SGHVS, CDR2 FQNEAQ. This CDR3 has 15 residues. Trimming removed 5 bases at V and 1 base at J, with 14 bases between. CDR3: CASSRATAINYGYTF. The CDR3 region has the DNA TGTGCCAGCAGCCGAGCTACAGCCATTAACTATGGCTACACCTTC.

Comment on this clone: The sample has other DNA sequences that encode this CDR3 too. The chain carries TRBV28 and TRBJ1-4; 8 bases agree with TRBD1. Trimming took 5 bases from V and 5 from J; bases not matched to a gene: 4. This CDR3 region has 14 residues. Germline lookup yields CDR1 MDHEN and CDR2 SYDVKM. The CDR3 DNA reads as TGTGCCAGCAGTCCCTGGACAGGGAATGAAAAACTGTTTTTT. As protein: CASSPWTGNEKLFF.

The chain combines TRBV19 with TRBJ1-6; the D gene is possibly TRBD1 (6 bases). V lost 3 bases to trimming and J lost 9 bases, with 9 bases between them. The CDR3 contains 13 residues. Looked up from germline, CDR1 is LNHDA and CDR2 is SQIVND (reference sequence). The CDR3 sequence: CASSISQGSPLHF. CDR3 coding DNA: TGTGCCAGTAGTATCTCACAGGGTTCACCCCTCCACTTT.

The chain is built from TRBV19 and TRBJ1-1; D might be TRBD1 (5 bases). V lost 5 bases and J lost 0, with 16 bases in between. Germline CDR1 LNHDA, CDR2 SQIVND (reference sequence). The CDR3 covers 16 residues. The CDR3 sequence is CASSPNRQSMNTEAFF. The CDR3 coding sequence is TGTGCCAGTAGTCCCAACCGACAGTCCATGAACACTGAAGCTTTCTTT.

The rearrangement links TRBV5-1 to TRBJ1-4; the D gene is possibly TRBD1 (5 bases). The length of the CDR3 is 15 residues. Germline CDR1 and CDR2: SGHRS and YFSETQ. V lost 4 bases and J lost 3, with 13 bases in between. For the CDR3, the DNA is TGCGCCAGCAGCCTAACAGGCGACCCTAATGAAAAACTGTTTTTT. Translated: CASSLTGDPNEKLFF. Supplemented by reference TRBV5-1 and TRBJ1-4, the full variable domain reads KAGVTQTPRYLIKTRGQQVTLSCSPISGHRSVSWYQQTPGQGLQFLFEYFSETQRNKGNFPGRFSGRQFSNSRSEMNVSTLELGDSALYLCASSLTGDPNEKLFFGSGTQLSVL.

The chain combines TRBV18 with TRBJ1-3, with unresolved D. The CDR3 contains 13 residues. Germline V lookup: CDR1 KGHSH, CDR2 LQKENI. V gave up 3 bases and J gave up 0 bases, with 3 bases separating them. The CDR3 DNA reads TGTGCCAGCTCACCCTTCTCTGGAAACACCATATATTTT. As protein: CASSPFSGNTIYF.

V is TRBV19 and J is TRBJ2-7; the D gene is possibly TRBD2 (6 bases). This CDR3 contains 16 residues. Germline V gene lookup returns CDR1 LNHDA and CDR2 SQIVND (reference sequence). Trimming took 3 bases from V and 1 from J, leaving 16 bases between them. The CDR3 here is CASSMAGTFQSYEQYF. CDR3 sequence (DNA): TGTGCCAGTAGTATGGCGGGAACTTTCCAGTCCTACGAGCAGTACTTC.

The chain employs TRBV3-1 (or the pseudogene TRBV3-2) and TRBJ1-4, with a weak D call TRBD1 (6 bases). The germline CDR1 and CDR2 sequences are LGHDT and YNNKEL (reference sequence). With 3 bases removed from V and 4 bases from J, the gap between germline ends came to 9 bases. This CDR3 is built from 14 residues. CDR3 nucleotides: TGTGCCAGCAGCCATGACAGGAGTAATGAAAAACTGTTTTTT. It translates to CASSHDRSNEKLFF.

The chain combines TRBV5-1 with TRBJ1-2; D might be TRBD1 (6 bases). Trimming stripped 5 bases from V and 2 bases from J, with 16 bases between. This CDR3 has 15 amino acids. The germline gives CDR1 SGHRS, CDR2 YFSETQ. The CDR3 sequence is CASSTPEQGNYGYTF. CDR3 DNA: TGCGCCAGCAGTACTCCCGAACAGGGCAACTATGGCTACACCTTC.

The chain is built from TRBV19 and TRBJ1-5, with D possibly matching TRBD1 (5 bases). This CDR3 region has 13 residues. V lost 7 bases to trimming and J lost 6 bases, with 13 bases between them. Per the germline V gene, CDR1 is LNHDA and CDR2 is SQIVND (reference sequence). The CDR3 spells CASTERRGQPQHF. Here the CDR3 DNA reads TGTGCCAGTACGGAGAGGAGGGGTCAGCCCCAGCATTTT.

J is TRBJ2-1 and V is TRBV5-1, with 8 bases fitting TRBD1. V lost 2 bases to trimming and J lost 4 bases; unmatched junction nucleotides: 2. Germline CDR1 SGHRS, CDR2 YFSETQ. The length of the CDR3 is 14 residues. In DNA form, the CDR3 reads TGCGCCAGCAGCTTAGGGACAGGATACAATGAGCAGTTCTTC. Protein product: CASSLGTGYNEQFF.

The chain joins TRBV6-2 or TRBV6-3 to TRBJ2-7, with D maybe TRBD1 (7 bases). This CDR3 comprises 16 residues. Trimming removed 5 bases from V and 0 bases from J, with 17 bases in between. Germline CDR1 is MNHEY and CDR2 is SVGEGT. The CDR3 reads CASSDPGGSGSYEQYV. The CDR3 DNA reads TGTGCCAGCAGTGACCCAGGGGGGAGCGGCTCCTACGAGCAGTACGTC.

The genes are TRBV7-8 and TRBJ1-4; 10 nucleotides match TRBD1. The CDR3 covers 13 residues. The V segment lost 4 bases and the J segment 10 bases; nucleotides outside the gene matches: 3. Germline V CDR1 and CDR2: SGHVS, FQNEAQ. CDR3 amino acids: CASSSGTGVKLFF. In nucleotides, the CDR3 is TGTGCCAGCAGCTCCGGGACAGGGGTAAAACTGTTTTTT.

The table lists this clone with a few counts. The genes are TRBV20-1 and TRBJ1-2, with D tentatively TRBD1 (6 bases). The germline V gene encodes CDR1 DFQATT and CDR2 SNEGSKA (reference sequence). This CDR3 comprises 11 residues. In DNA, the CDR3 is TGCAGCCTCAACAGGGTTGGTGGCTACACCTTC. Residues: CSLNRVGGYTF.

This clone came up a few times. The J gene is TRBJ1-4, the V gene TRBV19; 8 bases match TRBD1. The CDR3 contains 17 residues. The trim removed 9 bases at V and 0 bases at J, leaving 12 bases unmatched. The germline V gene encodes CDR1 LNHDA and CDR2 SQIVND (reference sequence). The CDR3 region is CASRQGGQGSTNEKLFF. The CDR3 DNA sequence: TGTGCCAGCCGCCAAGGCGGACAGGGATCAACTAATGAAAAACTGTTTTTT.

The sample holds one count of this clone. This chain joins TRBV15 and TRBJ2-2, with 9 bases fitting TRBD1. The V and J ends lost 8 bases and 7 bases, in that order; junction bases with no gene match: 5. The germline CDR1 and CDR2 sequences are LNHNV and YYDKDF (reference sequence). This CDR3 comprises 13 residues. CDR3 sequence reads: CATGYRGRGELFF. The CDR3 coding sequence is TGTGCCACCGGGTACAGGGGGCGCGGGGAGCTGTTTTTT.